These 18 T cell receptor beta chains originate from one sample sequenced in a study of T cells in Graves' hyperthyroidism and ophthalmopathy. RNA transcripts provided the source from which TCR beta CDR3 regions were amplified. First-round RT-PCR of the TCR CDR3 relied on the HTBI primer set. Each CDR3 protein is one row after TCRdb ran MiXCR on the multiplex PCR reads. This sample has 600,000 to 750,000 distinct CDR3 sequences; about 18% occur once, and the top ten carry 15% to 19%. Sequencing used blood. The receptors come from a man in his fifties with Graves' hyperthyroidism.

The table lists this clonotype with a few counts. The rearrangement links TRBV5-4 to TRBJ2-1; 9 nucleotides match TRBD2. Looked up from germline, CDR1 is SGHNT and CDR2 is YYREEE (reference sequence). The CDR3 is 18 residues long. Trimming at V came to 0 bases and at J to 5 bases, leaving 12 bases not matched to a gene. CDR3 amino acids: CASSLDDLLVAGDNEQFF. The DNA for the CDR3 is TGTGCCAGCAGCTTGGATGACTTACTAGTAGCGGGGGACAATGAGCAGTTCTTC.

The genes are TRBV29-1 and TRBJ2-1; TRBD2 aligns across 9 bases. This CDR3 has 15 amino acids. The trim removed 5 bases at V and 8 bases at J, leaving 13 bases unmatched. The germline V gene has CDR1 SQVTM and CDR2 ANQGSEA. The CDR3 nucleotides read TGCAGCGTTCGAACCCCTAGCGGGGCATTGGATGAGCAGTTCTTC. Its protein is CSVRTPSGALDEQFF.

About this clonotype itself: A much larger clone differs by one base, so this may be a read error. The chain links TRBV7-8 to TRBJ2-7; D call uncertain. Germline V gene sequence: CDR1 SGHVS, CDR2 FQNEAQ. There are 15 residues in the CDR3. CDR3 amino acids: CASSLGSPSMSEPYF. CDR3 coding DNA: TGTGCCAGCAGCTTAGGTAGTCCCTCCATGAGCGAGCCGTACTTC.

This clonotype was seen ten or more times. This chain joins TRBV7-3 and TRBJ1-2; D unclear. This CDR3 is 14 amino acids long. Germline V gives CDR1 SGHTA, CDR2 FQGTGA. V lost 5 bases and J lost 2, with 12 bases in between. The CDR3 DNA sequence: TGTGCCAGCAGCAGGGCTTCGGGCAACTATGGCTACACCTTC. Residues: CASSRASGNYGYTF. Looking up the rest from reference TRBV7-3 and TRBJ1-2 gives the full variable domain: GAGVSQTPSNKVTEKGKYVELRCDPISGHTALYWYRQSLGQGPEFLIYFQGTGAADDSGLPNDRFFAVRPEGSVSTLKIQRTERGDSAVYLCASSRASGNYGYTFGSGTRLTVV.

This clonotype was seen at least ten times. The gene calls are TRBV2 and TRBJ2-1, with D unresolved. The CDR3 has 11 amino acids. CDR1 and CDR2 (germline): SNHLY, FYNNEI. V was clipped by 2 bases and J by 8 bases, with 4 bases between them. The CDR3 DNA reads TGTGCCAGCAGTGAAATCCATGAGCAGTTCTTC. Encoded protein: CASSEIHEQFF.

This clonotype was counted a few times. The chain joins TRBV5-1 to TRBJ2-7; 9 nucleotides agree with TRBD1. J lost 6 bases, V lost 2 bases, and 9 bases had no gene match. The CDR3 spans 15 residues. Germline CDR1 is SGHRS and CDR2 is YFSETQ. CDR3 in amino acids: CASSFATGGQGEQYF. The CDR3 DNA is TGCGCCAGCAGCTTCGCTACAGGGGGCCAGGGCGAGCAGTACTTC. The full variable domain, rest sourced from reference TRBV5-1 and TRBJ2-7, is KAGVTQTPRYLIKTRGQQVTLSCSPISGHRSVSWYQQTPGQGLQFLFEYFSETQRNKGNFPGRFSGRQFSNSRSEMNVSTLELGDSALYLCASSFATGGQGEQYFGPGTRLTVT.

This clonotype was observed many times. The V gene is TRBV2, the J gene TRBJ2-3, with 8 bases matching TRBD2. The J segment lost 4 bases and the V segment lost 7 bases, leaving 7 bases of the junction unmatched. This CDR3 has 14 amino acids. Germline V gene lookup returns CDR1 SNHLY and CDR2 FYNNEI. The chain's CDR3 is CASKQREFSDTQYF. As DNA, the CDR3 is TGTGCCAGCAAGCAGCGGGAGTTCTCAGATACGCAGTATTTT. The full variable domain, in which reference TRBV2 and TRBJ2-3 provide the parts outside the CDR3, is EPEVTQTPSHQVTQMGQEVILRCVPISNHLYFYWYRQILGQKVEFLVSFYNNEISEKSEIFDDQFSVERPDGSNFTLKIRSTKLEDSAMYFCASKQREFSDTQYFGPGTRLTVL.

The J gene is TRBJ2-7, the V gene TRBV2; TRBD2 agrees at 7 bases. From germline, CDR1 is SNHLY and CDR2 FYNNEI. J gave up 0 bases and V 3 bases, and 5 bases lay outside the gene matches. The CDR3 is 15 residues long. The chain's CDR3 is CASSEREQISYEQYF. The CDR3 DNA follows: TGTGCCAGCAGTGAGCGGGAGCAAATCTCCTACGAGCAGTACTTC.

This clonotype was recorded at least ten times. CDR3 protein: CASSLQVAGELYNEQFF. The CDR3 coding sequence is TGTGCCAGCAGCTTACAGGTAGCGGGAGAGCTCTACAATGAGCAGTTCTTC. This chain joins TRBV13 and TRBJ2-1, with 9 bases identical to TRBD2. CDR1 and CDR2 (germline): PRHDT, FYEKMQ (reference sequence). The V and J ends lost 2 bases and 3 bases, in that order; junction bases with no gene match: 8. The CDR3 has 17 residues.

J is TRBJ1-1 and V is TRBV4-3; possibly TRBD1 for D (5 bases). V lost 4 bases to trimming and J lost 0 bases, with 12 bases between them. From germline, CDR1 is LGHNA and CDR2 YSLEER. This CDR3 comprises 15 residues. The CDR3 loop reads CASSPSRVMNTEAFF. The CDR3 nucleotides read TGCGCCAGCAGCCCCTCCAGGGTCATGAACACTGAAGCTTTCTTT.

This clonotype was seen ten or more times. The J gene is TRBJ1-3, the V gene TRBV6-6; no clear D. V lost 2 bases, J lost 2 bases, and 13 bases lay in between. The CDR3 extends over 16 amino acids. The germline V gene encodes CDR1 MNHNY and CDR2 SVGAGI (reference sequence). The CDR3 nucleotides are TGTGCCAGCAGTTACGATCTGGGATATACTGGAAACACCATATATTTT. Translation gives CASSYDLGYTGNTIYF.

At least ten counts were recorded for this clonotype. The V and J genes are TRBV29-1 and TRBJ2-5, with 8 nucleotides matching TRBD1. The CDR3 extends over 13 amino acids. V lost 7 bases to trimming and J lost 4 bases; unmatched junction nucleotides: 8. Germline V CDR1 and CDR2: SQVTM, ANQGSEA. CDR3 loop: CSGLRDRGETQYF. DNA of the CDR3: TGCAGCGGCCTCCGCGACAGGGGAGAGACCCAGTACTTC.

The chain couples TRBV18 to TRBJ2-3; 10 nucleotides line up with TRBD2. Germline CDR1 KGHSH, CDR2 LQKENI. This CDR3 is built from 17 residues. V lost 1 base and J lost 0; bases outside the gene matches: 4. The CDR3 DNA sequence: TGTGCCAGCTCACCACGGACTAGCGGCCTCAGCACAGATACGCAGTATTTT. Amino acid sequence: CASSPRTSGLSTDTQYF.

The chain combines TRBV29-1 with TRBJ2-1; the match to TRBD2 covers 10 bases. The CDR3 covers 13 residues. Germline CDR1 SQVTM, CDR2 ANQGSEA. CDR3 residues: CGARGLATNEQFF. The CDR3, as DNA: TGCGGAGCGCGGGGACTAGCGACAAATGAGCAGTTCTTC.

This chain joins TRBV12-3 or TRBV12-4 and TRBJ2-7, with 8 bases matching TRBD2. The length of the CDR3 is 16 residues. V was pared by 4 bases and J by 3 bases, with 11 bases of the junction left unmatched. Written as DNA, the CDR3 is TGTGCCAGCAGTTCGTTAGCGGGATCGGTGGGCTACGAGCAGTACTTC. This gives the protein CASSSLAGSVGYEQYF.

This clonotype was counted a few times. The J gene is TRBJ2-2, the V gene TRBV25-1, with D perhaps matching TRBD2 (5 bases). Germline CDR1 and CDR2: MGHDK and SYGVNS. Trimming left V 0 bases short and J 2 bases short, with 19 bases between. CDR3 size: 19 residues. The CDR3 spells CASSEYYWIEGGNTGELFF. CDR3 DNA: TGTGCCAGCAGTGAATATTATTGGATTGAGGGCGGTAACACCGGGGAGCTGTTTTTT.

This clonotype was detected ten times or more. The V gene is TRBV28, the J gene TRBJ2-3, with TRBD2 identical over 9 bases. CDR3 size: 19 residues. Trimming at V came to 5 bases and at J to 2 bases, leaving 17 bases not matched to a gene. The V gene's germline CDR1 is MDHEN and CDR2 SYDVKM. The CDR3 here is CASSTISGSGRGNTDTQYF. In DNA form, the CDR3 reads TGTGCCAGCAGTACAATATCCGGTAGCGGGAGAGGGAACACAGATACGCAGTATTTT.

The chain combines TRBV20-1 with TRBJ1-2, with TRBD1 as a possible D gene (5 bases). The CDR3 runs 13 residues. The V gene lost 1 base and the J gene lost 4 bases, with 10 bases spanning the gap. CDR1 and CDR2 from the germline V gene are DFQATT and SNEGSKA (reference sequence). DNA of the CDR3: TGCAGTGCTAGAGCGACGGGGACCTATGGCTACACCTTC. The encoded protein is CSARATGTYGYTF.